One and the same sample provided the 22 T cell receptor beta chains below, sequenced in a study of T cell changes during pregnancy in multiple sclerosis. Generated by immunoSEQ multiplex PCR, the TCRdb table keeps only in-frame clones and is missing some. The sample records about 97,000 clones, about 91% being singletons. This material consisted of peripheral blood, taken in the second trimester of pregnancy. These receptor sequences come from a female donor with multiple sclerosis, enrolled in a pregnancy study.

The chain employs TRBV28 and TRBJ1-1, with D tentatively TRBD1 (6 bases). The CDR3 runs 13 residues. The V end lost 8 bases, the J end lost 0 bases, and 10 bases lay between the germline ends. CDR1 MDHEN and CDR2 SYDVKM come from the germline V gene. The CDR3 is CASSDRLNTEAFF. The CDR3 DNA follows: TGTGCCAGCTCTGACAGGCTGAACACTGAAGCTTTCTTT. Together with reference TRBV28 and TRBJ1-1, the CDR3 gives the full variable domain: DVKVTQSSRYLVKRTGEKVFLECVQDMDHENMFWYRQDPGLGLRLIYFSYDVKMKEKGDIPEGYSVSREKKERFSLILESASTNQTSMYLCASSDRLNTEAFFGQGTRLTVV.

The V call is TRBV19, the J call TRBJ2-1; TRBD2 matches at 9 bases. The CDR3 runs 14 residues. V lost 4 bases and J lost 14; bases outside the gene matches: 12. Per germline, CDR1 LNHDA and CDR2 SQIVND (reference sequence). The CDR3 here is CASSRTSAIPGEFF. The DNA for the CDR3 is TGTGCCAGTAGTAGGACTAGCGCAATCCCGGGAGAGTTCTTC.

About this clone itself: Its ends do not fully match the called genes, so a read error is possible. The chain's CDR3 is CASSLGTATNYGYTF. CDR3 coding DNA: TGTGCCAGCAGTTTAGGGACAGCAACTAACTATGGCTACACCTTC. V usage is TRBV7-9 and J usage is TRBJ1-2, with 7 bases matching TRBD1. Germline CDR1 reads SEHNR; CDR2 reads FQNEAQ (reference sequence). This CDR3 comprises 15 residues. Full variable domain (rest looked up from reference TRBV7-9 and TRBJ1-2): DTGVSQNPRHKITKRGQNVTFRCDPISEHNRLYWYRQTLGQGPEFLTYFQNEAQLEKSRLLSDRFSAERPKGSFSTLEIQRTEQGDSAMYLCASSLGTATNYGYTFGSGTRLTVV.

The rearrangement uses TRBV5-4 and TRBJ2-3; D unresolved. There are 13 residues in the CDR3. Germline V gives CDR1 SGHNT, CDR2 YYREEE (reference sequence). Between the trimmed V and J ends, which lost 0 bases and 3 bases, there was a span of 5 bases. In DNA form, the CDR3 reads TGTGCCAGCAGCTTGGCGAGTACAGATACGCAGTATTTT. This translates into CASSLASTDTQYF.

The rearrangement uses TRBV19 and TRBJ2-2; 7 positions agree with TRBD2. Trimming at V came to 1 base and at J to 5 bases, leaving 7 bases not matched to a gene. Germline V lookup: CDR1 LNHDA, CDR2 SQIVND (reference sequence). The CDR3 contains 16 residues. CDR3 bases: TGTGCCAGTAGTATAGGGGGGGGAAGTGAGACCGGGGAGCTGTTTTTT. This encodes CASSIGGGSETGELFF.

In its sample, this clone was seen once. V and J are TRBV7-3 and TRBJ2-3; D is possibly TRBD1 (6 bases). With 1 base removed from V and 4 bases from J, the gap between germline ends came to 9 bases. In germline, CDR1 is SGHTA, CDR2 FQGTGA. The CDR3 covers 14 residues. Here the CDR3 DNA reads TGTGCCAGCAGCTTAAGGGGGCCGGCAGATACGCAGTATTTT. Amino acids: CASSLRGPADTQYF.

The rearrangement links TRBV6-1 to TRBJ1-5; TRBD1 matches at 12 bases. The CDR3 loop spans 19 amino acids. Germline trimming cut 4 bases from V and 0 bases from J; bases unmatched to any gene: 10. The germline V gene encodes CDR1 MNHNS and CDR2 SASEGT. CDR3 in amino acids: CASSAAGTGGWFSNQPQHF. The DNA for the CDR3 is TGTGCCAGCAGTGCCGCCGGGACAGGGGGCTGGTTTAGCAATCAGCCCCAGCATTTT.

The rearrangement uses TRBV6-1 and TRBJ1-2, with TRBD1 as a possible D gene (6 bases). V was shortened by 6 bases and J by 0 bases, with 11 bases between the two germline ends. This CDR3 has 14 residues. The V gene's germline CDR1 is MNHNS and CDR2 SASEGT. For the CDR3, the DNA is TGTGCCAGCAGGATGGCAGGGGCTAACTATGGCTACACCTTC. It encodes CASRMAGANYGYTF.

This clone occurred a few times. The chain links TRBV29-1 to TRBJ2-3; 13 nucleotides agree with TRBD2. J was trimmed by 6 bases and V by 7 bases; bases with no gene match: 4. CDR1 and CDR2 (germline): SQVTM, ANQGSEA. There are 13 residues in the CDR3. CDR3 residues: CSGTSGSGDTQYF. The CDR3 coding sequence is TGCAGCGGGACTAGCGGGAGTGGGGATACGCAGTATTTT.

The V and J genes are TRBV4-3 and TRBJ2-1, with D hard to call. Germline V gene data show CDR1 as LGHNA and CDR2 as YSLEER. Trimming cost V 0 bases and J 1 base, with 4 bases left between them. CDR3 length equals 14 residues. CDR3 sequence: CASSQDFSYNEQFF. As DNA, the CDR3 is TGCGCCAGCAGCCAAGACTTTTCCTACAATGAGCAGTTCTTC.

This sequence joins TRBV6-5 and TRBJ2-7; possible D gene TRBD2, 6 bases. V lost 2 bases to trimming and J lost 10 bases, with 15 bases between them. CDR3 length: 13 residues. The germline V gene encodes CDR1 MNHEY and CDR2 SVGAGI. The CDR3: CASSYGSGGVQYF. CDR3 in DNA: TGTGCCAGCAGTTACGGAAGTGGCGGGGTACAGTACTTC.

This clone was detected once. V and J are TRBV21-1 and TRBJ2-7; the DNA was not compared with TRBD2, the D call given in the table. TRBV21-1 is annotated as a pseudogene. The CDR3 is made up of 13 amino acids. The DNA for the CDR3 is TGTGCCAGCGGCACTAGCGGACCGTACGAGCAGTACTTC. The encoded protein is CASGTSGPYEQYF.

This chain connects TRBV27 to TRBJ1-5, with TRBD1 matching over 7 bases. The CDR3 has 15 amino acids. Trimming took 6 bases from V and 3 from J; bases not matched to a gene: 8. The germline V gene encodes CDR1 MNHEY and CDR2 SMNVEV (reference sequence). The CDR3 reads CASRKGQTLNQPQHF. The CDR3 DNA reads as TGTGCCAGCAGGAAGGGACAGACCCTCAATCAGCCCCAGCATTTT.

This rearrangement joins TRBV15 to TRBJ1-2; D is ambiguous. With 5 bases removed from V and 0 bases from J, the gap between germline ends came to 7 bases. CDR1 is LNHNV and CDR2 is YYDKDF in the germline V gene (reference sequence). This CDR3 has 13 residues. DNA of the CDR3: TGTGCCACCAGCCGCCGGGCTAACTATGGCTACACCTTC. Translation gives CATSRRANYGYTF. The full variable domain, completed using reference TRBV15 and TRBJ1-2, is DAMVIQNPRYQVTQFGKPVTLSCSQTLNHNVMYWYQQKSSQAPKLLFHYYDKDFNNEADTPDNFQSRRPNTSFCFLDIRSPGLGDTAMYLCATSRRANYGYTFGSGTRLTVV.

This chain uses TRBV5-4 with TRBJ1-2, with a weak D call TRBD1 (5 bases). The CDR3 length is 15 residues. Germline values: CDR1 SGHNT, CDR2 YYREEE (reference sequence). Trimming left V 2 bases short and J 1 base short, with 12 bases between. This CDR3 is CASSFAGGYNYGYTF. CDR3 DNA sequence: TGTGCCAGCAGCTTTGCCGGGGGTTATAACTATGGCTACACCTTC.

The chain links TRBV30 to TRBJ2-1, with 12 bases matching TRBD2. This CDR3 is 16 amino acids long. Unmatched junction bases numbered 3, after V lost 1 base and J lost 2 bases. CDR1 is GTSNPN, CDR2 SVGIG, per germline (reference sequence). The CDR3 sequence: CAWSGLAGDTYNEQFF. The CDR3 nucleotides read TGTGCCTGGAGTGGACTAGCGGGAGACACCTACAATGAGCAGTTCTTC.

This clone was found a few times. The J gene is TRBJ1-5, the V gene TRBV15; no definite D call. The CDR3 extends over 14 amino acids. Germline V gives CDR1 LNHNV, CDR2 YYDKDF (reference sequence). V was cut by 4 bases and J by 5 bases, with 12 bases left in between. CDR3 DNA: TGTGCCACCAGCACGGGGTCGGGTTATCAGCCCCAGCATTTT. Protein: CATSTGSGYQPQHF.

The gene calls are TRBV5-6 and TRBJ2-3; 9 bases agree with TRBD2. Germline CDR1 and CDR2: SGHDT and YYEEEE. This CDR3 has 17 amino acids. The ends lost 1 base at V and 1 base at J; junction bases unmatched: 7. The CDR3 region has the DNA TGTGCCAGCAGCTTGATAGGGACTAGCAGCCGCACAGATACGCAGTATTTT. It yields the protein CASSLIGTSSRTDTQYF.

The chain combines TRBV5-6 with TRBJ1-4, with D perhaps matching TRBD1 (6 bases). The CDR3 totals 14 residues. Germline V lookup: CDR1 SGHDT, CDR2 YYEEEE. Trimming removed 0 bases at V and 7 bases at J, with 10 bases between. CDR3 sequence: CASSLGGLGEKLFF. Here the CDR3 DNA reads TGTGCCAGCAGCTTGGGGGGGCTTGGTGAAAAACTGTTTTTT.

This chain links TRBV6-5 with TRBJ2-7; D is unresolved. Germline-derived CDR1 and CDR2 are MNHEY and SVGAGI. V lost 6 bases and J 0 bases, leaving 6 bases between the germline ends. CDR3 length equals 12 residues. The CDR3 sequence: CASSPGSYEQYF. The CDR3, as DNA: TGTGCCAGCAGCCCCGGCTCCTACGAGCAGTACTTC.

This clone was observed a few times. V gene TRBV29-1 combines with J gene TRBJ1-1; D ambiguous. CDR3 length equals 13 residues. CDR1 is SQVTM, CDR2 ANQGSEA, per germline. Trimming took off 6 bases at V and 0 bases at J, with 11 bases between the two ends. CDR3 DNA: TGCAGCGTAAGCGGACGGTTGAACACTGAAGCTTTCTTT. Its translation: CSVSGRLNTEAFF.

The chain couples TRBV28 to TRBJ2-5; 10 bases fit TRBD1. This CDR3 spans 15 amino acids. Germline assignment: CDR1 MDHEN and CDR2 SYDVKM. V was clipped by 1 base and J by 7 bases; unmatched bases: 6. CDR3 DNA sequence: TGTGCCAGCAGTTTATCGACAGGGGGCAAAGGGACCCAGTACTTC. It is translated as CASSLSTGGKGTQYF.